The 14 T cell receptor beta chains given below trace back to one sample, sequenced in a study of blood T cell repertoires in COVID-19. The protocol was immunoSEQ multiplex PCR, while the TCRdb copy is restricted to in-frame clones and leaves out a portion. The sample holds around 99,000 clones, 75% to 90% seen once. Sequenced material: peripheral blood. These receptors all come from a woman aged 60-70 years with acute or convalescent COVID-19.

The CDR3 here is CASSVLAGTYNEQFF. CDR3 coding DNA: TGTGCCAGCAGCGTACTAGCGGGGACCTACAATGAGCAGTTCTTC. V is TRBV9 and J is TRBJ2-1; 9 nucleotides match TRBD2. This CDR3 is built from 15 residues. Germline V gene data show CDR1 as SGDLS and CDR2 as YYNGEE. Trimming at V came to 1 base and at J to 2 bases, leaving 1 base not matched to a gene.

Turning to this clone: A far larger clone is only one base removed, so a read error is likely. The chain employs TRBV24-1 and TRBJ1-4, with a possible D match to TRBD1 (6 bases). V was clipped by 4 bases and J by 7 bases, with 21 bases between them. Germline CDR1 KGHDR, CDR2 SFDVKD. The CDR3 consists of 17 residues. CDR3 protein: CATSDAGRAGAGEKLFF. The CDR3 DNA sequence: TGTGCCACCAGTGACGCGGGGAGGGCGGGGGCTGGTGAAAAACTGTTTTTT.

This clone was counted only a few times. Other nucleotide sequences in the sample specify the same CDR3. V and J are TRBV7-9 and TRBJ1-2; D is unclear. V was trimmed by 5 bases and J by 7 bases, leaving 14 bases between them. The germline gives CDR1 SEHNR, CDR2 FQNEAQ (reference sequence). This CDR3 is built from 13 residues. The CDR3 here is CASSPGLERGYTF. The DNA for the CDR3 is TGTGCCAGCAGCCCAGGCCTGGAACGTGGCTACACCTTC. Full variable domain (remainder filled in from reference TRBV7-9 and TRBJ1-2): DTGVSQNPRHKITKRGQNVTFRCDPISEHNRLYWYRQTLGQGPEFLTYFQNEAQLEKSRLLSDRFSAERPKGSFSTLEIQRTEQGDSAMYLCASSPGLERGYTFGSGTRLTVV.

The chain joins TRBV18 to TRBJ2-2; D is perhaps TRBD1 (5 bases). The germline CDR1 and CDR2 sequences are KGHSH and LQKENI. V was shortened by 3 bases and J by 4 bases, with 12 bases between the two germline ends. The CDR3 sequence is 15 residues long. The DNA for the CDR3 is TGTGCCAGCTCACCGGGCACAGGAGCCACCGGGGAGCTGTTTTTT. Its protein product is CASSPGTGATGELFF.

The chain employs TRBV27 and TRBJ1-5; 7 nucleotides match TRBD1. In germline, CDR1 is MNHEY, CDR2 SMNVEV (reference sequence). This CDR3 contains 15 residues. V shed 0 bases and J 6 bases; nucleotides not matched to a gene: 5. The CDR3 nucleotides are TGTGCCAGCAGTTTATCCGGGACAGTGGGTCAGCCCCAGCATTTT. This codes for CASSLSGTVGQPQHF.

Written as DNA, the CDR3 is TGTGCCAGCACCCGTCCGGGGGGGCTGGCAGGTACGCAGTATTTT. It is translated as CASTRPGGLAGTQYF. J is TRBJ2-3 and V is TRBV7-2; 8 positions match TRBD2. Germline loops: CDR1 SGHTA, CDR2 FQGNSA. This CDR3 has 15 amino acids. Trimming removed 7 bases from V and 8 bases from J; junction bases left unmatched: 14.

This clone was counted once. The gene calls are TRBV30 and TRBJ2-7; TRBD1 aligns across 10 bases. Germline lookup yields CDR1 GTSNPN and CDR2 SVGIG (reference sequence). The CDR3 consists of 14 residues. V shed 2 bases, J shed 5 bases, and the junction held 6 bases outside the gene matches. The CDR3 here is CAWSFGDRGNEQYF. CDR3 bases: TGTGCCTGGAGTTTCGGGGACAGGGGAAACGAGCAGTACTTC.

The gene calls are TRBV28 and TRBJ2-1, with D maybe TRBD1 (5 bases). This CDR3 is built from 16 residues. Germline CDR1 and CDR2: MDHEN and SYDVKM. The V gene lost 5 bases and the J gene lost 0 bases, with 14 bases spanning the gap. The CDR3 bases are TGTGCCAGCAGTACCCTGACAGCGAGCTCCTACAATGAGCAGTTCTTC. Translating gives CASSTLTASSYNEQFF.

The rearrangement links TRBV11-3 to TRBJ2-2, with 10 bases fitting TRBD1. V lost 6 bases, J lost 7 bases, and 5 bases stayed unmatched. Germline CDR1 SGHNT, CDR2 YENEEA. This CDR3 comprises 14 residues. CDR3 residues: CASSRDRGVGELFF. The CDR3 DNA sequence: TGTGCCAGCAGTCGGGACAGGGGTGTCGGGGAGCTGTTTTTT. Complete variable domain (other parts from reference TRBV11-3 and TRBJ2-2): EAGVVQSPRYKIIEKKQPVAFWCNPISGHNTLYWYLQNLGQGPELLIRYENEEAVDDSQLPKDRFSAERLKGVDSTLKIQPAELGDSAVYLCASSRDRGVGELFFGEGSRLTVL.

This rearrangement joins TRBV9 to TRBJ2-2, with D tentatively TRBD2 (5 bases). Trimming removed 0 bases at V and 4 bases at J, with 13 bases between. Germline CDR1 and CDR2: SGDLS and YYNGEE. The CDR3 sequence is 16 residues long. CDR3 nucleotide sequence: TGTGCCAGCAGCGTAGCAGTACTAGGTGGCACCGGGGAGCTGTTTTTT. Amino acid sequence: CASSVAVLGGTGELFF.

In this sample, this clone turned up a few times. The rearrangement links TRBV4-1 to TRBJ2-1; maybe TRBD2 (5 bases). The CDR3 length is 14 residues. The germline CDR1 and CDR2 sequences are MGHRA and YSYEKL. V was pared by 3 bases and J by 10 bases, with 16 bases between. The CDR3 DNA is TGCGCCAGCAGCCACCTCGCGGGTGTGCAAGAGCAGTTCTTC. This gives the protein CASSHLAGVQEQFF.

The table lists this clone with a count of one. V is TRBV6-6 and J is TRBJ1-5; tentative D call: TRBD1 (6 bases). This CDR3 comprises 13 residues. Germline V lookup: CDR1 MNHNY, CDR2 SVGAGI (reference sequence). V lost 0 bases to trimming and J lost 9 bases, with 9 bases between them. CDR3 coding DNA: TGTGCCAGCAGTTACTCGGCGACAGGGCCCCAGCATTTT. Translated, it gives CASSYSATGPQHF.

The V gene is TRBV21-1, the J gene TRBJ2-2; the table gives TRBD2 as D, unverified against the DNA. TRBV21-1 is deemed a pseudogene. The CDR3 length is 19 residues. The CDR3 DNA reads as TGTGCCACCGACCTGACGACTAGCGGGCCCGTCTTGAACACCGGGGAGCTGTTTTTT. This encodes CATDLTTSGPVLNTGELFF.

The chain employs TRBV28 and TRBJ2-1; 10 positions match TRBD2. Losses at the gene ends were 7 bases for V and 4 bases for J; bases not matched to a gene: 7. CDR3 length: 15 amino acids. Looked up from germline, CDR1 is MDHEN and CDR2 is SYDVKM. DNA of the CDR3: TGTGCCAGCACTTCAGGACTAGCGGAATACAATGAGCAGTTCTTC. Encoded protein: CASTSGLAEYNEQFF.